Presented here are 24 T cell receptor beta chains from one specimen sequenced in a study of T cells expressing NK-cell markers. TCRdb reprocessed the 5' RACE reads and stores each CDR3 protein as one record, lacking DNA. The sample table sets out 350,000 to 500,000 distinct CDR3 sequences. The specimen was blood T cells: a sorted CD56 or NKG2C T cell subset, CD4+ or CD8+ T cells, or bulk PBMC T cells (not recorded which). The receptors stem from a woman between 18 and 69 years old in good health.

This sequence joins TRBV4-3 and TRBJ2-2; TCRdb names TRBD2, which stays unverified in the absence of DNA. This CDR3 has 18 amino acids. The germline gives CDR1 LGHNA, CDR2 YSLEER. This chain's CDR3 is CASSQDPGGAPLAGELFF.

The chain uses TRBV12-3 or TRBV12-4 and TRBJ1-5; checking the TCRdb D call of TRBD1 is not possible without DNA. There are 15 residues in the CDR3. The CDR3 region is CASSLIGGIKKPQHF.

This rearrangement joins TRBV23-1 to TRBJ1-4. TRBV23-1 is classed as an ORF, of uncertain function. This CDR3 region has 14 residues. The CDR3 sequence: CASSLMASNEKLFF.

This chain uses TRBV7-2 with TRBJ2-3; the D call from TCRdb, TRBD1, cannot be confirmed without DNA. Germline values: CDR1 SGHTA, CDR2 FQGNSA. The CDR3 length is 15 residues. The chain's CDR3 is CASSLVVGGPDTQYF.

The chain links TRBV3-1 to TRBJ2-7. Germline CDR1 is LGHDT and CDR2 is YNNKEL (reference sequence). The CDR3 consists of 14 residues. This chain's CDR3 is CASSQAGGSYEQYF.

The V and J genes are TRBV6-1 and TRBJ2-7; TCRdb selects TRBD2, and the lack of DNA leaves this call unchecked. The germline gives CDR1 MNHNS, CDR2 SASEGT. This CDR3 spans 16 amino acids. The CDR3 loop is CASRAQGLAGSYEQYF.

The rearrangement uses TRBV29-1 and TRBJ2-5; TCRdb proposes TRBD2, but this gene call is untestable without DNA. The CDR3 is made up of 14 amino acids. The germline CDR1 and CDR2 sequences are SQVTM and ANQGSEA. The CDR3 sequence: CSVYGLAGEETQYF.

The CDR3 spells CASSGYSGPGDEQYF. The V call is TRBV6-1, the J call TRBJ2-7; there is no DNA to check the TCRdb D call of TRBD2. CDR1 and CDR2 from the germline V gene are MNHNS and SASEGT. The CDR3 runs 15 residues.

This chain connects TRBV20-1 to TRBJ2-7; the D call of TRBD1 rests on TCRdb alone, since no DNA is present to check it. The CDR3 spans 13 residues. The germline V gene has CDR1 DFQATT and CDR2 SNEGSKA (reference sequence). The CDR3 loop reads CSVNPGGRYEQYF.

The J gene is TRBJ1-2, the V gene TRBV6-5; the D call of TRBD1 rests on TCRdb alone, since no DNA is present to check it. CDR3 length: 13 residues. Germline loops: CDR1 MNHEY, CDR2 SVGAGI. The CDR3 loop is CASSYTGGFGYTF.

V and J are TRBV25-1 and TRBJ2-2; TCRdb's D call, TRBD1, is unchecked because there is no DNA. The CDR3 extends over 16 amino acids. CDR1 MGHDK and CDR2 SYGVNS come from the germline V gene. CDR3 amino acids: CASSARGTENTGELFF.

The gene calls are TRBV3-1 and TRBJ2-3; the TCRdb call, TRBD2, lacks DNA for checking. Germline V lookup: CDR1 LGHDT, CDR2 YNNKEL (reference sequence). The CDR3 totals 17 residues. Here the CDR3 reads CASSHTGLAERGDTQYF.

The rearrangement joins TRBV3-1 to TRBJ1-1. The V gene's germline CDR1 is LGHDT and CDR2 YNNKEL (reference sequence). The CDR3 loop spans 12 amino acids. The CDR3 region is CASSLENTEAFF.

Here the CDR3 reads CASSLRGSRNEQFF. The J gene is TRBJ2-1, the V gene TRBV5-4; TCRdb proposes TRBD1, but this gene call is untestable without DNA. The CDR3 runs to 14 residues. Germline V gene sequence: CDR1 SGHNT, CDR2 YYREEE (reference sequence).

The J gene is TRBJ2-3, the V gene TRBV27. CDR1 is MNHEY, CDR2 SMNVEV, per germline (reference sequence). The CDR3 consists of 14 residues. CDR3 sequence reads: CASSLSAATDTQYF.

The rearrangement uses TRBV20-1 and TRBJ2-7; TCRdb calls TRBD2, which cannot be checked without DNA. From germline, CDR1 is DFQATT and CDR2 SNEGSKA (reference sequence). This CDR3 has 12 amino acids. The CDR3 spells CSPLGGTFQQYF.

The chain employs TRBV18 and TRBJ1-6; TCRdb designates TRBD1, a call that cannot be tested without DNA. Germline V gene lookup returns CDR1 KGHSH and CDR2 LQKENI. The CDR3 spans 13 residues. The CDR3 here is CASSPGPSSPLHF.

The V and J genes are TRBV19 and TRBJ2-3; TCRdb reports TRBD1, a call that lacks DNA to check it against. CDR3 length: 15 residues. CDR1 and CDR2 (germline): LNHDA, SQIVND (reference sequence). CDR3 region: CASRVTAKMGDTQYF.

This chain links TRBV20-1 with TRBJ2-7; TCRdb's D call of TRBD1 is untestable without DNA. Germline lookup yields CDR1 DFQATT and CDR2 SNEGSKA (reference sequence). CDR3 length: 12 amino acids. This CDR3 reads CSATIQGDEQYF.

This chain uses TRBV4-2 with TRBJ2-1; the D gene TCRdb calls, TRBD2, cannot be checked with no DNA. The germline CDR1 and CDR2 sequences are LGHNA and YNFKEQ. The CDR3 contains 16 residues. The CDR3 region is CASSQVLGLAANEQFF.

The chain has TRBV3-1 and TRBJ1-1; TCRdb calls TRBD1, which cannot be checked without DNA. Per germline, CDR1 LGHDT and CDR2 YNNKEL (reference sequence). The CDR3 runs to 16 residues. The CDR3 region is CASSPGTGMGNTEAFF. Full variable domain (rest looked up from reference TRBV3-1 and TRBJ1-1): DTAVSQTPKYLVTQMGNDKSIKCEQNLGHDTMYWYKQDSKKFLKIMFSYNNKELIINETVPNRFSPKSPDKAHLNLHINSLELGDSAVYFCASSPGTGMGNTEAFFGQGTRLTVV.

The V and J genes are TRBV4-3 and TRBJ2-1; no DNA is available, so the TRBD1 call from TCRdb remains unchecked. Per the germline V gene, CDR1 is LGHNA and CDR2 is YSLEER. This CDR3 is 17 amino acids long. The CDR3 loop is CASSQEWAPNRRNEQFF.

The J gene is TRBJ2-7, the V gene TRBV7-2; TCRdb indicates TRBD1, and absent DNA this call remains unverified. Germline loops: CDR1 SGHTA, CDR2 FQGNSA. The CDR3 loop spans 13 amino acids. CDR3 region: CASSSQGAREQYF.

This sequence joins TRBV5-1 and TRBJ2-7; the D gene TCRdb calls, TRBD2, cannot be checked with no DNA. This CDR3 spans 20 amino acids. Germline CDR1 reads SGHRS; CDR2 reads YFSETQ. The CDR3 sequence is CASSPLGTGTSGDLTYEQYF.